The present TCR beta chain was sequenced within a study of blood T cell repertoires in COVID-19. Study overall: From the United States, Italy and Spain came samples of acute and convalescent COVID-19.

In the authors' methods: Quantification of nucleated cells was approximated via reference gene primer amplification. Assay used: immunoSEQ multiplex PCR; TCRdb lists only in-frame clones, some missing. That table supplies the V and J calls and clone size; D and trimming were determined from the DNA. Of around 450,000 clones listed, about nine tenths were seen once; the top ten hold 0.7%. This study enrolled people aged about 18 to 100 from about two dozen US geographic areas. Donors in Cohort 3 who had recovered were those with two negative PCRs, healthcare professional clearance, or resolution of their symptoms. Trimming removed 4 bases from V and 5 bases from J; junction bases left unmatched: 3. Germline V gives CDR1 MNHEY, CDR2 SVGAGI. The CDR3 consists of 14 residues. This clone has only one observation.

Sequenced material: PBMCs or T cells enriched from blood (not recorded which). This TCR was sampled from a woman between 18 and 30 years old who had recovered from COVID-19. This chain links TRBV6-5 with TRBJ1-1, with 11 bases identical to TRBD1. CDR3 region: CASSWGQGGTEAFF. Written as DNA, the CDR3 is TGTGCCAGCAGTTGGGGACAGGGGGGGACTGAAGCTTTCTTT.